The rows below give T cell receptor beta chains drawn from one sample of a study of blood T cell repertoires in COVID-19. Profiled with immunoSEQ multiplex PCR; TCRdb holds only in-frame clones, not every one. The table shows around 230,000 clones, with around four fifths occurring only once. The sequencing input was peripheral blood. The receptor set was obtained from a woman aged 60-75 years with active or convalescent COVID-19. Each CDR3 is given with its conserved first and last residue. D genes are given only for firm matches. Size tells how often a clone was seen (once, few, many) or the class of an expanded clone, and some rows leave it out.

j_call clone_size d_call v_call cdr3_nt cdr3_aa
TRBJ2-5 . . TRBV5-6 TGTGCCAGCAGCACCAGGGTAAAAGAGACCCAGTACTTC CASSTRVKETQYF
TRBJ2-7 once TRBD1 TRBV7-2 TGTGCCAGCAGCTTAGGAGGGGGCGAGTACGAGCAGTACTTC CASSLGGGEYEQYF
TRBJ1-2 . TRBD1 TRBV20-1 TGCAGTGCTAGTCCGGACAGGGAACCCTATGGCTACACCTTC CSASPDREPYGYTF
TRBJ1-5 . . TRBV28 TGTGCCACTTTAAGAGGTATTGTGAATCAGCCCCAGCATTTT CATLRGIVNQPQHF
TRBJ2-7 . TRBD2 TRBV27 TGTGCCAGCAGTTTTTTTCAATTGCCCAGCGGGACCTACGAGCAGTACTTC CASSFFQLPSGTYEQYF
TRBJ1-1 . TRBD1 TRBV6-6 TGTGCCAGCAGTTTCCAGGGGGGGAACACTGAAGCTTTCTTT CASSFQGGNTEAFF
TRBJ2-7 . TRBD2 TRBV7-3 TGTGCCAGCAGCTTTAGCGGGGGCCCCTACGAGCAGTACTTC CASSFSGGPYEQYF
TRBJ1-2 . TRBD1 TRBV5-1 TGCGCCAGCAGCCCAGGACAGGGGGCTAACTATGGCTACACCTTC CASSPGQGANYGYTF
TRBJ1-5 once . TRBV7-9 TGTGCCAGCAGCTCGGCAGGGTGGGGTCAGCCCCAGCATTTT CASSSAGWGQPQHF
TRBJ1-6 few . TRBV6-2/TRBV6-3 TGTGCCAGCAGCCATCTAACAGAAGTTTCACCCCTCCACTTT CASSHLTEVSPLHF
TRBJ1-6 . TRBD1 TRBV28 TGTGCCAGCAGTTTGGGACAGGGCGTCGGGCCCCTCCACTTT CASSLGQGVGPLHF
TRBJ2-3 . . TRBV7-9 TGTGCCAGCAGCTTAAGTCGGGGAGGACACCATTTT CASSLSRGGHHF
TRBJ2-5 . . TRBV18 TGTGCCAGCTCACTTATGACAGGAGAACAAGAGACCCAGTACTTC CASSLMTGEQETQYF
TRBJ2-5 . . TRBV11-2 TGTGCCAGCAGCCCAAAATCGGCGACAGATTTTGGAGAGACCCAGTACTTC CASSPKSATDFGETQYF
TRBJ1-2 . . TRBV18 TGTGCCAGCTCACCAGATACGGGAGGCTACACCTTC CASSPDTGGYTF
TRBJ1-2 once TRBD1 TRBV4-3 TGCGCCAGCAGCCAAGATTGGACAGGTCGCTATGGCTACACCTTC CASSQDWTGRYGYTF
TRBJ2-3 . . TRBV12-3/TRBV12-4 TGTGCCAGCAGTTCAAACACAGATACGCAGTATTTT CASSSNTDTQYF
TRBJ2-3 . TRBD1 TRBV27 TGTGCCAGCAGTCTCGGACAGGGCAACACAGATACGCAGTATTTT CASSLGQGNTDTQYF
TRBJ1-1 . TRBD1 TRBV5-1 TGCGCCAGCAGCCAGGGGACAGGGAACACTGAAGCTTTCTTT CASSQGTGNTEAFF
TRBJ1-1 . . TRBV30 TGTGCCTGGTCCTTCGGAGGGGCGACGGGTGAAGCTTTCTTT CAWSFGGATGEAFF
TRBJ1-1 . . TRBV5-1 TGCGCCAGCAGCTCGCCAGGGATGTTGAACACTGAAGCTTTCTTT CASSSPGMLNTEAFF
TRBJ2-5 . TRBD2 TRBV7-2 TGTGCCAGCAGGTCCGGGGGGGCTGGGGAGACCCAGTACTTC CASRSGGAGETQYF
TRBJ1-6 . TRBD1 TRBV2 TGTGCCAGCAGTGGGGACAGGGATGGGTCACCCCTCCACTTT CASSGDRDGSPLHF
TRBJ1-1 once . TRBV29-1 TGCAGCGCCAGAAGAAGGGACTCATGGGACACTGAAGCTTTCTTT CSARRRDSWDTEAFF
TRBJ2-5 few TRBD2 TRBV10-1 TGCGCCAGCACCCCTAGCGGGGGGTTAAACGGATGGGAACAAGAGACCCAGTACTTC CASTPSGGLNGWEQETQYF
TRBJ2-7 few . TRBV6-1 TGTGCCAGCAGTGGGGGCCATTCGGGGGTCTCCTACGAGCAGTACTTC CASSGGHSGVSYEQYF
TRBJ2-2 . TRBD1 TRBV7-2 TGTGCCAGCAGGCCCCCCGGGACAGGGTCGGCCGGGGAGCTGTTTTTT CASRPPGTGSAGELFF
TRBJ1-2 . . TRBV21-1 TGTGCCAGCAGTGTCCGAAAAGGAAGATACAGGGCCGGGGACTATGGCTACACCTTC CASSVRKGRYRAGDYGYTF
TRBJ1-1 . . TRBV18 TGTGCCAGCCAAGAGGCAGCCACCACTGAAGCTTTCTTT CASQEAATTEAFF
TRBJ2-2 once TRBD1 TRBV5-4 TGTGCCAGCAGCGGTCGGGACAGGGATGACACCGGGGAGCTGTTTTTT CASSGRDRDDTGELFF
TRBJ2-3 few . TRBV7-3 TGTGCCAGCAGCCCTGTGACACCGGAGTATTTT CASSPVTPEYF
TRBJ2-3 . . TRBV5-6 TGTGCCAGCAGCTTGTCGGGGTCTCCCACAGATACGCAGTATTTT CASSLSGSPTDTQYF
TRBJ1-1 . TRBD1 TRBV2 TGTGCCAGCAGGATTTCTGCTTCAGGGGGATCTGAAGCTTTCTTT CASRISASGGSEAFF
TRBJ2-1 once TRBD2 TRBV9 TGTGCCAGCAGCGTAGGACGTATCAGGGGACTAGTCATCAATGAGCAGTTCTTC CASSVGRIRGLVINEQFF
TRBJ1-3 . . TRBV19 TGTGCCAGTACTCCCGAAAGAGCTGGAAACACCATATATTTT CASTPERAGNTIYF
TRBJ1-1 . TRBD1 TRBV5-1 TGCGCCAGCGCACAGGGGGCGATGAACACTGAAGCTTTCTTT CASAQGAMNTEAFF
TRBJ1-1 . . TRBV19 TGTGCCAGTAGTCCACTAAGCACTGAAGCTTTCTTT CASSPLSTEAFF
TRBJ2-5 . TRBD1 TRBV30 TGTGCCTGGAGTAGGGACAGTAGGGAGACCCAGTACTTC CAWSRDSRETQYF
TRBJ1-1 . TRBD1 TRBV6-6 TGTGCCAGCAGCCACTCTCGGACAGGGAACACTGAAGCTTTCTTT CASSHSRTGNTEAFF
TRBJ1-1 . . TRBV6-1 TGTGCCAGCAGTGAGATCAGGCTTATGAACACTGAAGCTTTCTTT CASSEIRLMNTEAFF
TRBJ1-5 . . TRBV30 TGTGCCTGGAGTGAACAGGGAAATCAGCCCCAGCATTTT CAWSEQGNQPQHF
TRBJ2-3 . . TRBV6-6 TGTGCCAGCCTCATAGCGGATACGCAGTATTTT CASLIADTQYF
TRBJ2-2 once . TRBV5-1 TGCGCCAGCAGCTTGGGTGGGCCCGGGGAGCTGTTTTTT CASSLGGPGELFF
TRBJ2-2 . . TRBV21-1 TGTGCCAGCAGCTTTCCCTGGACAGGGTTGGGTGCCGGGGAGCTGTTTTTT CASSFPWTGLGAGELFF
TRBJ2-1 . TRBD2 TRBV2 TGTGCCAGCAGCTTTAGCGGGGGGGCATACAATGAGCAGTTCTTC CASSFSGGAYNEQFF
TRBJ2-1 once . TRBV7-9 TGTGCCAGCAGCCCTGCCCAGCGCGGGGCTTACAATGAGCAGTTCTTC CASSPAQRGAYNEQFF
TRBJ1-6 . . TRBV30 TGTGCCTGGAGTGTACTAGCGGATAATTCACCCCTCCACTTT CAWSVLADNSPLHF
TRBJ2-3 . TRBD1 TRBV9 TGTGCCAGCAGCGTAGCGGGACAGGCCGTCCAAGATACGCAGTATTTT CASSVAGQAVQDTQYF
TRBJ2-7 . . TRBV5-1 TGCGCCAGCAGCTTGGCGAAGCGGAGCTACGAGCAGTACTTC CASSLAKRSYEQYF